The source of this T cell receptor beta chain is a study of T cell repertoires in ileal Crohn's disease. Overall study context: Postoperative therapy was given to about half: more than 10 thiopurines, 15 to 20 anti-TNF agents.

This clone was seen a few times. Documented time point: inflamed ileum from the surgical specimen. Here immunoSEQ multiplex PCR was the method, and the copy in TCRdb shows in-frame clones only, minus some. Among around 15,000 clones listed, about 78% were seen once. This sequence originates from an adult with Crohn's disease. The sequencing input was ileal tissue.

CDR3 region: CASSQDRARGSPLHF. CDR3 DNA sequence: TGTGCCAGCAGCCAAGATCGGGCCAGGGGATCACCCCTCCACTTT. The rearrangement joins TRBV14 to TRBJ1-6, with D maybe TRBD1 (6 bases). The CDR3 has 15 residues. Trimming removed 0 bases from V and 10 bases from J, with 13 bases in between. Germline CDR1 and CDR2: SGHDN and FVKESK.